The rows below give T cell receptor beta chains drawn from one sample of a study of cytomegalovirus exposure and HLA in healthy donors. Assay: immunoSEQ multiplex PCR; the TCRdb copy retains only in-frame clones and omits some. The table records under 150,000 clones, 80% of them present only once. The sequencing sample was made of PBMCs. These receptors all stem from a male donor in good health and CMV-seronegative. Each CDR3 is given with its conserved first and last residue. Fields, in order: D gene, V gene, J gene, clone size, CDR3 DNA, CDR3 protein. The D gene is left open where the match is weak. Size is omitted from some rows. Given values are once, few, many or a class for expanded clones.

d_call: -
v_call: TRBV30
j_call: TRBJ1-5
clone_size: -
cdr3_nt: TGTGCCTGGAGTGTATCTGTCAGGAATCAGCCCCAGCATTTT
cdr3_aa: CAWSVSVRNQPQHF

d_call: -
v_call: TRBV7-9
j_call: TRBJ2-1
clone_size: -
cdr3_nt: TGTGCCAGCAGCTTAGCACCACTGGGAGACAATGAGCAGTTCTTC
cdr3_aa: CASSLAPLGDNEQFF

d_call: -
v_call: TRBV28
j_call: TRBJ2-3
clone_size: -
cdr3_nt: TGTGCCAGCAGTTTTCTAGGGGCAGATACGCAGTATTTT
cdr3_aa: CASSFLGADTQYF

d_call: -
v_call: TRBV27
j_call: TRBJ2-3
clone_size: few
cdr3_nt: TGTGCCAGCAGTTCACATACCACAGATACGCAGTATTTT
cdr3_aa: CASSSHTTDTQYF

d_call: TRBD1
v_call: TRBV14
j_call: TRBJ1-1
clone_size: -
cdr3_nt: TGTGCCAGCAGCCTGCGGACAGGAGCAAAGACTGAAGCTTTCTTT
cdr3_aa: CASSLRTGAKTEAFF

d_call: -
v_call: TRBV2
j_call: TRBJ2-1
clone_size: -
cdr3_nt: TGTGCCAGCCAGGGCTACAATGAGCAGTTCTTC
cdr3_aa: CASQGYNEQFF

d_call: TRBD2
v_call: TRBV11-3
j_call: TRBJ2-5
clone_size: once
cdr3_nt: TGTGCCAGCAGCTTAGGAGCGGGGGGCGAAGAGACCCAGTACTTC
cdr3_aa: CASSLGAGGEETQYF

d_call: TRBD2
v_call: TRBV5-4
j_call: TRBJ2-1
clone_size: -
cdr3_nt: TGTGCCAGCAGCTTAGGACTAGCTAATGAGCAGTTCTTC
cdr3_aa: CASSLGLANEQFF

d_call: -
v_call: TRBV19
j_call: TRBJ1-1
clone_size: once
cdr3_nt: TGTGCCAGTAGTGAGGGGGACACTGAAGCTTTCTTT
cdr3_aa: CASSEGDTEAFF

d_call: TRBD2
v_call: TRBV7-9
j_call: TRBJ2-1
clone_size: -
cdr3_nt: TGTGCCAGCAGCCCCCAAACGACTAGCGGGGGATTCTACAATGAGCAGTTCTTC
cdr3_aa: CASSPQTTSGGFYNEQFF

d_call: -
v_call: TRBV4-2
j_call: TRBJ2-1
clone_size: -
cdr3_nt: TGTGCCAGCAGCCTGGGGGGAGGAAATGAGCAGTTCTTC
cdr3_aa: CASSLGGGNEQFF